Sequencing of this TCR beta chain was carried out in a study of blood T cell repertoires in COVID-19 (dated by TCRdb to between 2020 and 2021). For the wider study: Collaborator samples came from the United States, Italy and Spain and covered acute and convalescent phases of COVID-19. The prospective study material was composed of cDNA or gDNA derived from T cells, B-cell-depleted T cells, or PBMCs. Deeply sampled blood TCRbeta repertoires from subjects exposed to, actively infected with, or recovered from COVID-19 were included in the dataset. The repertoires were made available in a free public database intended to serve as a resource for research on the immune response to SARS-CoV-2. The samples were drawn from the first 160 participants of the ongoing ImmuneRACE study and from over 950 subjects provided by 6 global collaborators. The sample metadata nearly always contained a de-identified subject ID, COVID-19 status, age in years and sex. HLA class I and class II types, where available, came from metadata supplied by the sample provider rather than from assay-based typing. Study-wide conclusions, independent of this receptor: The quantity of clinical and demographic metadata differed by source and by participant and was supplied without curation.

Collaborating institutions collected whole blood in K2EDTA tubes following their own protocols. For TCRbeta analysis, collaborators shipped samples in one of three forms: frozen whole blood, isolated PBMCs, or DNA extracted from either of those sample types. About this clone itself: This clone's antigen is unknown. No qualities accompany the bases; no much larger clone lies one base away.

TCRbeta CDR3 regions were amplified from genomic DNA by means of the immunoSEQ Assay, a bias-controlled multiplex PCR. From the authors' description of their analysis: Nucleated cell counts per sample were estimated from amplification of reference gene primers within the assay. To quantify the absolute abundance of each unique TCRbeta CDR3 rearrangement, sequence reads were collapsed and filtered. For each sample, productive Simpson clonality was calculated as the square root of Simpson's diversity index over productive rearrangements. In TCRdb, the immuneACCESS table is reduced to in-frame sequences with V and J assigned. These tables do not hold every clone; where another copy was compared, an unresolved V gene accounts for under half, and the others remain unexplained. That table is the source of V, J and clone size, and D and trimming were worked out from the DNA. The sample profile shows 110,000 or so clones; around 81% of them were found once. More than 9% of the sample goes to the ten largest clones.

The CDR3 has 16 amino acids, counting the end cysteine and phenylalanine. Only the CDR3 portion is preserved as DNA: 48 bases, with reading frame beginning at the first base. Taken from the germline V gene, the CDR1 and CDR2 loops are SGHTA and FQGNSA. Trimming takes 1 base from V and 9 bases from J, and the germline ends sit 16 bases apart. The sample comprised peripheral blood. The rearrangement combines TRBV7-2 with TRBJ1-6, with TRBD1 as a weak D call on 6 bases. The sequence derives from a human donor in a cohort sampled during active COVID-19. The CDR3 region reads CASSLEQGGGSSPLHF. The DNA sequence is TGTGCCAGCAGCTTAGAACAGGGCGGAGGTAGTTCACCCCTCCACTTT.